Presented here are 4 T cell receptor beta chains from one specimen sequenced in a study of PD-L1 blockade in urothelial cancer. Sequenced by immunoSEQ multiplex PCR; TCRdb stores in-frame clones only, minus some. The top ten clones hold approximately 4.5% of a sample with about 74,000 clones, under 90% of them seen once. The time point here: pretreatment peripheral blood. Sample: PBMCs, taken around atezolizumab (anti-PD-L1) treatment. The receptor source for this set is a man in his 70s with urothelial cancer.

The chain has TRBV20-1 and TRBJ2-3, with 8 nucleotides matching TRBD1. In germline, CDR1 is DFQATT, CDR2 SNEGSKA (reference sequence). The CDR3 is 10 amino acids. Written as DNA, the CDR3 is TGCAGGGCGACAGGGGAGACGCAGTATTTT. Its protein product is CRATGETQYF.

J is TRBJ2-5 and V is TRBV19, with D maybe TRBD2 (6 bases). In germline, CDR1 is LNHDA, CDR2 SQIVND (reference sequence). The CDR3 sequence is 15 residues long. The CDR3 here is CAVSGTSNFQETQYF. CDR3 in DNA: TGTGCGGTGTCCGGGACTTCGAATTTCCAAGAGACCCAGTACTTC.

CDR3 amino acids: CASSYYRGGTGELFF. The DNA of the CDR3 is TGTGCCAGCAGTTATTACAGGGGGGGCACCGGGGAGCTGTTTTTT. This chain joins TRBV28 and TRBJ2-2, with D possibly being TRBD1 (8 bases). Germline CDR1 is MDHEN and CDR2 is SYDVKM. V was cut by 4 bases and J by 4 bases, with 13 bases left in between. CDR3 length: 15 residues.

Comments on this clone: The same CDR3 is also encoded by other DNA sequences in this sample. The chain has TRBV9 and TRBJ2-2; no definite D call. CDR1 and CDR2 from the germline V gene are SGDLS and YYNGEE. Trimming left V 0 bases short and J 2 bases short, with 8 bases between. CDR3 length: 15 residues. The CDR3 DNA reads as TGTGCCAGCAGCGTAGGTCGGGTCAACACCGGGGAGCTGTTTTTT. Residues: CASSVGRVNTGELFF.